This T cell receptor (beta chain) was captured in a study of T-cell memory formation after mild COVID-19 (dated by TCRdb to the early 2020s). Concerning the study at large: TCR sequence clusters from the two donors were largely donor specific. T-cell clones expanding and contracting after mild COVID-19 in two donors were tracked by longitudinal TCRalpha and TCRbeta repertoire sequencing. Two young, previously healthy adult volunteers, one female and one male, were included in the cohort.

In its sample, this clonotype comes out as medium-sized (0.01 to 0.1%). No cognate antigen has been identified for it. No much larger clone is present one base from it, and per-base qualities are unavailable. General study outcomes and caveats: Clones contracting from day 15 to 85 had balanced CD4/CD8 phenotypes, while a second wave expanding from day 15 to 37 was biased towards CD4+. Contracting CD4+ clones were found mainly in CM and EM memory subsets, while CD8+ clones were enriched in EMRA. SARS-CoV-2 specificity was not confirmed for the second-wave clones peaking on day 37. The study included only a couple of mild cases, and larger cohorts that include severe cases with pre-infection samples were judged to be necessary. The detection of some responding clones in pre-infection memory suggests that pre-existing cross-reactive memory T cells joined the SARS-CoV-2 response.

Sequencer: Illumina NovaSeq 6000. TCRalpha and TCRbeta cDNA libraries were built by 5'RACE with constant-segment primers, adding sample barcodes and unique molecular identifiers. Trizol reagent was used to extract RNA from every sample. Libraries were amplified in two PCR steps, with a second sample barcode and Illumina TruSeq adapters added in the second step. Sequencing of the libraries was done on an Illumina NovaSeq, producing 2 x 150 bp paired-end reads. Processing in the source paper ran as follows. Demultiplexing of reads and collapsing into UMI-guided consensus sequences were performed with migec v1.2.7. With mixcr v2.1.11, UMI consensuses were aligned to TRA and TRB V and J templates and assembled into clonotypes. Clonotypes were classified as expanded or contracted when called significant by both edgeR and NoisET, with noise models trained on biological replicates. For edgeR calls, the thresholds were a false discovery rate-adjusted p below 0.01 and a log2 fold-change of 1. As an exploratory analysis of dynamics, max-normalized trajectories of the 1000 most abundant clonotypes were examined with PCA combined with hierarchical clustering. The CD4 or CD8 phenotype of responding clones was assigned using the separately sequenced CD4+ and CD8+ repertoires. Clones were called with MiXCR by TCRdb after fastp trimmed the public reads at Q25, and only in-frame beta chains were retained. When rows share a CDR3 protein, they turn into one entry using the most common DNA and genes. It is TCRdb's table, rather than the study itself, that gives the V and J calls and clone size. The sample table records 65,000 to 95,000 distinct CDR3 sequences; around 13% of these occur just once. The biggest ten clones account for more than 35% of the sample.

Ficoll-Paque density gradient centrifugation was used to isolate PBMCs. This clonotype was obtained from a man between 18 and 35 years old who had mild COVID-19 (a few samples of this study predate the infection). The sample titles of this study are shuffled in the database, so cell type and time point are left out; the donor was told from shared clones. Material for sequencing was PBMCs or a T cell subset sorted from them (not recorded which).

The CDR3 in this case is CASSPPRADTQYF. The DNA sequence reads TGCGCCAGCAGCCCCCCGAGGGCCGATACGCAGTATTTT. The sequence is built from TRBV4-3 and TRBJ2-3; tentative D gene TRBD2, with 5 bases matching. There are 13 amino acids in the CDR3, from cysteine to phenylalanine inclusive. The retained sequence is limited to the CDR3, 39 bases, with the frame set at the first base. The germline V gene encodes CDR1 LGHNA and CDR2 YSLEER. V loses 4 bases, J loses 6 bases, and the germline ends lie 11 bases apart.